This T cell receptor (beta chain) was identified during a study of cytomegalovirus exposure and HLA in healthy donors. PCR amplification relied on 60 Vbeta primers (plus 13 Jbeta primers). TCRdb's copy holds only in-frame clones and misses some; the assay was immunoSEQ multiplex PCR. The sample has roughly 120,000 clones. CDR3 size: 16 residues. Trimming shortened V by 5 bases and J by 9 bases, and 23 bases separated the two germline ends. Germline V lookup: CDR1 SGHNT, CDR2 YENEEA. Points from the study as a whole: Earlier analysis found most TCR beta V segments productive about 90% or about 30% of the time. The likely explanation for a cluster of highly shared sequence variants was sequencing artifact. Accurate HLA-A and HLA-B prediction from TCR beta sequences was reported for most subjects. Most TCR sequences were seen very rarely across donors, but some public TCRs occurred in many.

A remark on this clone: Its antigen is not identified.

The J gene is TRBJ2-1, the V gene TRBV11-3; TRBD1 might be the D (6 bases). The receptor comes from a middle-aged man in good health and CMV-seronegative. Material for sequencing was PBMCs. This CDR3 reads CASSPTPRGPFGEQFF. For the CDR3, the DNA is TGTGCCAGCAGCCCAACCCCCAGGGGCCCCTTCGGTGAGCAGTTCTTC.